This T cell receptor beta chain was documented in a study of T cell changes during pregnancy in multiple sclerosis (dated by TCRdb to between 2018 and 2021). About the investigation overall: In women with multiple sclerosis, the researchers looked at how the T cell repertoire shifted as pregnancy progressed.

From its cysteine to its phenylalanine, the CDR3 spans 16 amino acids. The sequence is cut down to CDR3 DNA, 48 bases in frame from base 1. Sequences KGHSY (CDR1) and FQNENV (CDR2) are obtained from the germline V gene. Trimming accounts for 4 bases at V and 0 bases at J, while the number of junction bases matched to no gene is 7. For this clone: Its antigen target is currently unknown. Base qualities were left out, and no much larger clone turns up one base away.

The library was generated by the immunoSEQ multiplex PCR assay. TCRdb mirrors the immuneACCESS table, restricted to in-frame sequences. Some clones are absent from its copies; in checked studies, under half trace to an unresolved V gene, and the reason for the others is unknown. The sample records roughly 80,000 clones, 93% of which are singletons. The ten largest clones add up to approximately 2.4% of the sample. The sequenced sample was peripheral blood, obtained in the second trimester of pregnancy. The sequence links TRBV16 to TRBJ2-5; the junction holds 8 bases that match TRBD2. The source is a female donor with multiple sclerosis, enrolled in a pregnancy study. In nucleotide form, the sequence is TGTGCCAGCAGCCGGAGCCGGGGGGGCGACCAAGAGACCCAGTACTTC. It translates to CASSRSRGGDQETQYF.